The T cell receptor (beta chain) under discussion was sequenced for a study of T cells in Graves' hyperthyroidism and ophthalmopathy. What was amplified from RNA transcripts were TCR beta CDR3 regions. An initial round of RT-PCR targeting the TCR CDR3 relied on the HTBI primer set. TCRdb analysed the multiplex PCR reads with MiXCR anew, one entry per CDR3 protein. The profile covers about 53,000 distinct CDR3 sequences, with roughly 50% appearing a single time and approximately 13% taken by the ten largest. Germline CDR1 and CDR2: PRHDT and FYEKMQ (reference sequence). Trimming removed 0 bases at V and 7 bases at J, with 3 bases between. The length of the CDR3 is 11 residues.

This receptor was identified in a woman in her 30s with Graves' ophthalmopathy. The sequenced sample consisted of blood. The chain recombines TRBV13 with TRBJ2-5, with D unresolved. The CDR3 DNA reads as TGTGCCAGCAGCTTAGGCCTGACCCAGTACTTC. It yields the protein CASSLGLTQYF.